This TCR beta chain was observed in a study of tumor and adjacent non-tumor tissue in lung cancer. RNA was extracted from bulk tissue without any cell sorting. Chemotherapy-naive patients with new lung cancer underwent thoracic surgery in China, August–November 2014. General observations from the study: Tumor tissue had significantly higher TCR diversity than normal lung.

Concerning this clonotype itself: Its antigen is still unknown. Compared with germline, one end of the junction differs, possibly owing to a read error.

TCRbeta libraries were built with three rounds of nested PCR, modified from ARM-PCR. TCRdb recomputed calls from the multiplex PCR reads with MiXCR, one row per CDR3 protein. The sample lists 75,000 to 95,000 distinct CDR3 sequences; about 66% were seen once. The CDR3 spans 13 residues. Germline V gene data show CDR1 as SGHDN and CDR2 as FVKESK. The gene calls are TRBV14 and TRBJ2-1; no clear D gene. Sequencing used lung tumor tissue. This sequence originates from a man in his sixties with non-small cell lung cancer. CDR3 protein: CSSSSYLNKEQFF. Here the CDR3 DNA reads TGTTCCAGCAGCTCCTACTTAAACAAAGAGCAGTTCTTC.